This T cell receptor beta chain was found in a study of T cell repertoires in cytomegalovirus infection. Looked up from germline, CDR1 is SGHVS and CDR2 is FNYEAQ. The CDR3 is 16 amino acids. The V and J ends lost 5 bases and 2 bases, in that order; junction bases with no gene match: 10. Via MiXCR, TCRdb re-called the reads, giving one row per CDR3 protein. This table has hundreds of thousands of distinct CDR3 sequences, less than 25% appearing once. This clonotype was observed many times. The sequence came from a human donor in good health (CMV status not recorded). Some clones in this sample may be carry-over from other donors' samples. V and J are TRBV7-6 and TRBJ1-2; 8 bases fit TRBD1. The specimen was CD8+ T cells from PBMCs. CDR3 sequence reads: CASSLRDRSENYGYTF. In nucleotides, the CDR3 is TGTGCCAGCAGCCTCCGGGACAGGTCGGAAAACTATGGCTACACCTTC.